The 11 T cell receptor beta chains reported below all come from one sample, sequenced in a study of T cell changes during pregnancy in multiple sclerosis. The repertoire was sequenced with immunoSEQ multiplex PCR; TCRdb's copy has only in-frame clones and lacks some. The table lists roughly 64,000 clones, more than 75% of them singletons. The material sequenced was peripheral blood, taken in the second trimester of pregnancy. These receptor sequences come from a female donor with multiple sclerosis, enrolled in a pregnancy study.

This chain uses TRBV5-6 with TRBJ1-4, with 7 positions matching TRBD1. CDR1 SGHDT and CDR2 YYEEEE come from the germline V gene. The V gene end was trimmed by 4 bases and the J gene end by 3 bases; junction bases not matched to a gene: 6. This CDR3 has 15 residues. This chain's CDR3 is CASSTRQGANEKLFF. The CDR3 DNA reads TGTGCCAGCAGCACCCGACAGGGAGCTAATGAAAAACTGTTTTTT.

The chain is built from TRBV12-5 and TRBJ1-5, with a weak D call TRBD1 (6 bases). Germline CDR1 is LGHNT and CDR2 is FRNRAP. CDR3 length: 14 amino acids. V was cut by 5 bases and J by 4 bases, with 12 bases left in between. The CDR3 DNA reads as TGTGCTAGTGGTCCCTCAGGGGATAATCAGCCCCAGCATTTT. Encoded protein: CASGPSGDNQPQHF.

This chain connects TRBV7-9 to TRBJ1-1, with D perhaps matching TRBD1 (6 bases). V dropped 11 bases and J dropped 1 base, with 14 bases sitting between them. The V gene's germline CDR1 is SEHNR and CDR2 FQNEAQ (reference sequence). The CDR3 sequence is 13 residues long. This CDR3 is CAALGQQNTEAFF. The CDR3 DNA reads as TGTGCCGCCCTAGGACAGCAGAACACTGAAGCTTTCTTT.

The rearrangement links TRBV11-2 to TRBJ2-3; no reliable D call. V lost 1 base and J 6 bases, leaving 17 bases between the germline ends. CDR3 length: 16 amino acids. Per the germline V gene, CDR1 is SGHAT and CDR2 is FQNNGV. Here the CDR3 DNA reads TGTGCCAGCAGCTTAGTATCTGGCCTCCTCGGGGATACGCAGTATTTT. Its translation: CASSLVSGLLGDTQYF.

The chain joins TRBV5-1 to TRBJ2-7, with D maybe TRBD2 (6 bases). Trimming stripped 0 bases from V and 4 bases from J, with 11 bases between. Germline V gene sequence: CDR1 SGHRS, CDR2 YFSETQ. The CDR3 runs 14 residues. CDR3 region: CASSLAAEGYEQYF. CDR3 sequence (DNA): TGCGCCAGCAGCTTGGCCGCGGAGGGGTACGAGCAGTACTTC. Full variable domain (missing parts from reference TRBV5-1 and TRBJ2-7): KAGVTQTPRYLIKTRGQQVTLSCSPISGHRSVSWYQQTPGQGLQFLFEYFSETQRNKGNFPGRFSGRQFSNSRSEMNVSTLELGDSALYLCASSLAAEGYEQYFGPGTRLTVT.

The V and J genes are TRBV2 and TRBJ2-7, with TRBD2 as a possible D gene (5 bases). CDR3 length equals 13 residues. Trimming cost V 6 bases and J 1 base, with 10 bases left between them. Germline CDR1 is SNHLY and CDR2 is FYNNEI. Here the CDR3 DNA reads TGTGCCAGCAGGAGGGATCAGTCCTACGAGCAGTACTTC. Translating it yields CASRRDQSYEQYF.

The CDR3 is CASSLWGGRNEQYF. DNA of the CDR3: TGTGCCAGCAGCTTATGGGGGGGCCGGAACGAGCAGTACTTC. The chain joins TRBV7-8 to TRBJ2-7, with D tentatively TRBD2 (7 bases). This CDR3 has 14 residues. The V end was cut by 2 bases, the J end by 5 bases, with 13 bases between. Germline V gives CDR1 SGHVS, CDR2 FQNEAQ.

The CDR3 sequence is CASQLRRQGVNTEAFF. CDR3 DNA sequence: TGTGCCTCCCAGCTCCGGAGACAAGGGGTGAACACTGAAGCTTTCTTT. V usage is TRBV2 and J usage is TRBJ1-1, with a tentative D call TRBD1 (5 bases). Germline V gene sequence: CDR1 SNHLY, CDR2 FYNNEI. V lost 11 bases and J 0 bases, leaving 22 bases between the germline ends. The CDR3 length is 16 residues.

Within the sample, this clone is medium-sized. V is TRBV6-4 and J is TRBJ2-2; D gene uncertain. V was pared by 4 bases and J by 0 bases, with 3 bases between. This CDR3 is built from 13 residues. Germline V gene data show CDR1 as MRHNA and CDR2 as SNTAGT. The chain's CDR3 is CASSATNTGELFF. In nucleotides, the CDR3 is TGTGCCAGCAGTGCCACGAACACCGGGGAGCTGTTTTTT.

The CDR3 DNA sequence: TGTGCCAGCAGCTTAGCTTACAGGGGCAAGAACACTGAAGCTTTCTTT. Amino acid sequence: CASSLAYRGKNTEAFF. The chain has TRBV7-6 and TRBJ1-1; 7 nucleotides agree with TRBD1. From germline, CDR1 is SGHVS and CDR2 FNYEAQ. V lost 0 bases, J lost 1 base, and 5 bases stayed unmatched. This CDR3 is built from 16 residues.

The V and J genes are TRBV27 and TRBJ2-2; D not resolved. Germline CDR1 MNHEY, CDR2 SMNVEV (reference sequence). V was pared by 8 bases and J by 2 bases, with 15 bases between. CDR3 length: 15 amino acids. The CDR3 here is CASPPPAGNTGELFF. The CDR3 DNA reads TGTGCCAGCCCTCCCCCGGCAGGTAACACCGGGGAGCTGTTTTTT.